This T cell receptor beta chain was captured in a study of blood T cells in healthy people across ages. CDR1 and CDR2 (germline): SQVTM, ANQGSEA. Trimming cost V 6 bases and J 4 bases; bases outside gene matches: 9. CDR3 length: 14 residues. The second PCR ran about 6 to 11 cycles with a sample-barcoded 5' primer and J-beta primers. MiXCR was run by TCRdb on the 5' RACE reads, yielding one entry per CDR3 protein. Among fewer than 700,000 distinct CDR3 sequences, over 40% were seen once, and the ten largest hold 30%. The source material was blood. This rearrangement joins TRBV29-1 to TRBJ1-2; the match to TRBD1 covers 9 bases. The sequence came from a man at least 80 years old in good health. CDR3 DNA sequence: TGCAGCGTCCGCCAGGGACAGGGTGGCTATGGCTACACCTTC. It encodes CSVRQGQGGYGYTF.